Described below is a single TCR beta chain sequence and its context. Its target antigen remains unknown. No base-level quality is on record; no much larger clone is a single base apart. The CDR3 contains 17 residues, cysteine and phenylalanine counted. Left in the record is the CDR3 DNA by itself, 51 bases read in frame from the first base. V trim: 0 bases; J trim: 3 bases; unmatched bases: 4. According to the germline V gene (reference sequence), CDR1 reads SEHNR and CDR2 reads FQNEAQ. This record belongs to a study of somatic mutations in cytotoxic T cells in rheumatoid arthritis (dated by TCRdb to about 2017). Study-wide context: Before any treatment started and right after they were diagnosed, patients gave peripheral blood samples (roughly 31 ml EDTA). Patients and controls did not essentially differ in median age, which was nearly identical between the groups. TCRB deep sequencing covered approximately 69 patients with rheumatoid arthritis along with 20 healthy controls. A FACSAria II or Sony SH800 was used to flow-sort some V beta antibody-stained T-cell populations at nearly 100% purity, and TCRB sequencing was also done on sorted V beta1+ cells. To characterize clonality, the study used TCRB deep sequencing while asking whether somatic mutations are carried by expanded CD8+ T-cell clones in newly diagnosed, untreated rheumatoid arthritis. General conclusions and limits of the study: There was no significant difference in CD8+ T-cell clonality between rheumatoid arthritis patients and age-matched healthy controls. Several identical CD8+ TCRB sequences were found in both blood and synovial fluid, and in 8 of 65 patients the largest CD8+ clone exceeded 20% of CD8+ cells. No adjustment for multiple comparisons was made for the slight TRBV07 underrepresentation in patients. Healthy controls showed no age-related increase in CD8+ clonality, whereas patients did (Spearman r of about 0.53). The expanded CD8+ clones had unknown antigen targets, and not appearing in virus-specific databases did not rule out that they were virus-specific.

The immunoSEQ assay was applied to genomic DNA for TCRB CDR3 sequencing. Concerning the study's data processing: Patient CD8+ clones larger than 1% were compared against published virus-specific TCRB sequences, and only a few matched. Analyses were restricted to productive TCRB rearrangements. Clonality was calculated as a Shannon entropy-based productive clonality index, and a clone was defined by a unique TCRB CDR3 sequence. Repertoire overlap between two samples was calculated from the template counts of each clone relative to total templates per sample. V-gene usage measured by flow cytometry correlated with TCRB sequencing V-gene usage, with a Spearman r of approximately 0.57. TCRdb mirrors the immuneACCESS table, restricted to in-frame sequences. Some clones are absent from its copies; in checked studies, under half trace to an unresolved V gene, and the reason for the others is unknown. V, J and clone size reflect that table, while D and trimming were determined from the DNA. The sample profile shows 6,000 to 9,000 clones; 60% to 85% of them were found once. The ten largest clones add up to around a sixth of the sample.

CD4+ and CD8+ cells were isolated by positive magnetic bead selection on an AutoMACS, and purity was checked by flow cytometry. Clonal expansions were first screened by flow cytometry with a TCR V beta antibody panel, then characterized by TCRB deep sequencing of sorted CD8+ fractions. Isolation of peripheral blood mononuclear cells was done through Ficoll-Paque PLUS density gradient separation. Using Nucleospin Tissue or Tissue XS kits, DNA was extracted from CD4-enriched, CD8-enriched or PBMC samples, with quantification by a Qubit 2.0 fluorometer. This receptor chain uses TRBV7-9 and TRBJ2-1, with 11 bases in between that match TRBD2. This TCR derives from an adult with rheumatoid arthritis. Specimen: CD8+ T cells sorted from blood. The CDR3 loop reads CASSLARTSGRYNEQFF. The bases read TGTGCCAGCAGCTTAGCCCGGACTAGCGGGCGCTACAATGAGCAGTTCTTC.